This TCR beta chain stems from a study of control samples from healthy donors and cancer patients. The CDR3 covers 12 residues. V lost 5 bases to trimming and J lost 5 bases, with 9 bases between them. Per germline, CDR1 SEHNR and CDR2 FQNEAQ (reference sequence). Comment on this clone: Other nucleotide sequences in the sample specify the same CDR3.

Method: immunoSEQ multiplex PCR; TCRdb's copy keeps in-frame clones and lacks some. Of some 200,000 clones in the sample, roughly 89% were seen once. Sequenced sample: blood. The clonotype was recovered from a woman in her 30s in good health. This chain connects TRBV7-9 to TRBJ1-2; D unresolved. This CDR3 reads CASSPDTYGYTF. CDR3 DNA: TGTGCCAGCAGCCCAGACACGTATGGCTACACCTTC. The whole variable domain, filled in from reference TRBV7-9 and TRBJ1-2, reads DTGVSQNPRHKITKRGQNVTFRCDPISEHNRLYWYRQTLGQGPEFLTYFQNEAQLEKSRLLSDRFSAERPKGSFSTLEIQRTEQGDSAMYLCASSPDTYGYTFGSGTRLTVV.